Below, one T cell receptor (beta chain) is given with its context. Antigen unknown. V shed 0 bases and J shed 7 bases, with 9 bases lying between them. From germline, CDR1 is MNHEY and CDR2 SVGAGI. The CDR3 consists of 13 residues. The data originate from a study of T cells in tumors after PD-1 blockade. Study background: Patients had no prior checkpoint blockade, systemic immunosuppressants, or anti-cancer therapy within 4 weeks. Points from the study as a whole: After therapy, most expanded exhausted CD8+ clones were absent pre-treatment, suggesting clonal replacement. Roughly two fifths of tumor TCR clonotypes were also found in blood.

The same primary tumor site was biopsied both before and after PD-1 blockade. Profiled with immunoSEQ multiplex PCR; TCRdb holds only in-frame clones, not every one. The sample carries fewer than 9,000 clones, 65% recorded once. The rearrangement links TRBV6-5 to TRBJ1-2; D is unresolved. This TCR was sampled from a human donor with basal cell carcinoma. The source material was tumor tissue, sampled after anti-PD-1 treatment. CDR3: CASSYSGVSGYTF. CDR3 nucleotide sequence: TGTGCCAGCAGTTACTCAGGCGTGTCTGGCTACACCTTC.